This T cell receptor beta chain was observed in a study of breast tumors, draining lymph nodes, adjacent tissues. Per germline, CDR1 SSHAT and CDR2 FNYEAQ (reference sequence). The CDR3 is 16 residues long. Breast cancer patients provided tissue from their axillary draining lymph nodes. A single record per CDR3 protein comes from TCRdb applying MiXCR to the multiplex PCR reads. The data hold 130,000 or so distinct CDR3 sequences, with around 24% observed a single time. Study outcomes and limitations: Tumor repertoires ranked between lymph nodes and nontumor tissue in diversity, with V and J gene preferences. Luminal-like breast cancer showed significantly greater tumor-nontumor repertoire similarity than basal-like breast cancer did. The lymph node origin of tumor T cells was framed as consistent with a hypothesis, not demonstrated.

The table lists this clonotype with many counts. As yet, its antigen is unknown. Mismatch with germline at one junction end may stem from a read error. The receptor's source is a female donor with breast cancer. Some clones in this sample may be carry-over from other donors' samples. The sequenced sample was axillary lymph node tissue. The V call is TRBV7-7, the J call TRBJ2-5; 9 nucleotides align to TRBD1. For the CDR3, the DNA is TGTGCTAGCAGCTTAGCCGGGACAGGGAGACAAGAGACCCAGTACTTC. It codes for CASSLAGTGRQETQYF. Using reference TRBV7-7 and TRBJ2-5 for the parts outside the CDR3, the full variable domain is GAGVSQSPRYKVTKRGQDVTLRCDPISSHATLYWYQQALGQGPEFLTYFNYEAQPDKSGLPSDRFSAERPEGSISTLTIQRTEQRDSAMYRCASSLAGTGRQETQYFGPGTRLLVL.